The present T cell receptor (beta chain) was sequenced within a study of shared clonotypes between healthy human individuals. As for the study in general: The donors, a couple of women and a few men, were aged 18 to 49. Study-level findings and limits: Donors were few, which limited the genetic and exposure-history diversity represented.

The replicate PCRs on unsorted PBMC were given about 300 ng DNA, which is 27,000 or so T cell genomes. Profiling relied on immunoSEQ multiplex PCR, and the TCRdb table lists in-frame clones only, not all of them. The sample records over 400,000 clones, 65% to 85% being singletons. Worth noting for this clone: Its antigen remains unidentified.

The receptor comes from a woman aged 40 to 49 in good health. Some clones in this sample may be carry-over from other donors' samples. Sequencing was carried out using PBMCs.

The CDR3 DNA is TGTGCCAGCAGTGAAGCGCTTTCGGGGGAGCTGTTTTTT. As protein: CASSEALSGELFF. This chain connects TRBV6-1 to TRBJ2-2; D is uncertain. CDR1 is MNHNS and CDR2 is SASEGT in the germline V gene. The CDR3 loop spans 13 amino acids. V was cut by 0 bases and J by 8 bases, with 7 bases left in between.